This T cell receptor beta chain appears in the sequencing data of a study of cytomegalovirus exposure and HLA in healthy donors. The study ran its PCR with 60 Vbeta and 13 Jbeta primers. Data came from immunoSEQ multiplex PCR; TCRdb stores just in-frame clones and leaves some out. Among roughly 150,000 clones listed, about 77% were seen once. The CDR3 has 14 residues. The germline V gene encodes CDR1 SQVTM and CDR2 ANQGSEA. The study's findings and limits: It emerged from a later analysis that several of the most significant clusters appeared to be linked to common viral pathogens. In most subjects, TCR beta sequences reportedly gave accurate predictions of HLA-A and HLA-B alleles. Later analysis demonstrated an association between a missense DCLRE1C variant and TCR beta V- and J-gene trimming. Researchers reported from a later analysis that most CMV-associated TCR beta chains appeared HLA-restricted.

Points on this clone: What it binds is not known. One end of the junction is discordant with germline, which a read error may explain.

The clonotype originates from a man younger than 40 in good health and CMV-seronegative. The chain combines TRBV29-1 with TRBJ1-2; 10 bases are shared with TRBD1. Source material: PBMCs. For the CDR3, the DNA is TGTAAAACTCGGAGGGACAGGGGTCCGAGTGGCTACACCTTC. Amino acids: CKTRRDRGPSGYTF.